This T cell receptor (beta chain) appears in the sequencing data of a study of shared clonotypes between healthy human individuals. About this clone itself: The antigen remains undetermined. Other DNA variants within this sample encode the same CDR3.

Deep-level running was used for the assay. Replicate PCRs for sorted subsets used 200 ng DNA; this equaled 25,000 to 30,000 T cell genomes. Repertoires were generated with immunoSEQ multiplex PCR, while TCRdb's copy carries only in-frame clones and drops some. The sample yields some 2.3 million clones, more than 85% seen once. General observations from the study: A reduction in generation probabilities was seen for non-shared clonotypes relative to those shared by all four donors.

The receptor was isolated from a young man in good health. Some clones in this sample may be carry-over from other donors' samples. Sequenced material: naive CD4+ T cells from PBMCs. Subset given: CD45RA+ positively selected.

The CDR3 loop is CATSTRSGANVLTF. CDR3 sequence (DNA): TGTGCCACCAGCACGCGGTCTGGGGCCAACGTCCTGACTTTC. V is TRBV15 and J is TRBJ2-6; D unclear. The CDR3 runs 14 residues. Germline CDR1 is LNHNV and CDR2 is YYDKDF (reference sequence). The V end was cut by 4 bases, the J end by 1 base, with 5 bases between.